Following are 9 T cell receptor beta chains from one sample sequenced in a study of blood T cell repertoires in COVID-19. Profiling relied on immunoSEQ multiplex PCR, and the TCRdb table lists in-frame clones only, not all of them. The sample consists of 80,000 or so clones, roughly 85% of them appearing once. The sample consisted of peripheral blood. These receptors came from a man in his fifties with COVID-19, enrolled during active disease.

V gene TRBV28 combines with J gene TRBJ2-7, with no clear D. The CDR3 spans 12 residues. CDR1 and CDR2 from the germline V gene are MDHEN and SYDVKM. Trimming cost V 4 bases and J 2 bases, with 6 bases left between them. This CDR3 reads CASSSRAYEQYF. CDR3 sequence (DNA): TGTGCCAGCAGTTCCCGAGCCTACGAGCAGTACTTC. The variable domain in full, completed from reference TRBV28 and TRBJ2-7, reads DVKVTQSSRYLVKRTGEKVFLECVQDMDHENMFWYRQDPGLGLRLIYFSYDVKMKEKGDIPEGYSVSREKKERFSLILESASTNQTSMYLCASSSRAYEQYFGPGTRLTVT.

The genes are TRBV7-9 and TRBJ1-6; no reliable D call. The CDR3 is 15 amino acids. V was shortened by 1 base and J by 7 bases, with 11 bases between the two germline ends. Germline V gene lookup returns CDR1 SEHNR and CDR2 FQNEAQ (reference sequence). The CDR3 DNA is TGTGCCAGCAGCTTAGATAGTGGGAGGAATTCACCCCTCCACTTT. Encoded protein: CASSLDSGRNSPLHF.

The J gene is TRBJ1-6, the V gene TRBV27; the D is unclear. The germline CDR1 and CDR2 sequences are MNHEY and SMNVEV (reference sequence). This CDR3 region has 18 residues. Trimming shortened V by 2 bases and J by 0 bases, and 14 bases separated the two germline ends. The CDR3 DNA sequence: TGTGCCAGCAGTTTAGGAGGTCGGAGGAGCTCCTATAATTCACCCCTCCACTTT. Translated, it gives CASSLGGRRSSYNSPLHF.

This chain links TRBV6-5 with TRBJ2-7; D may be TRBD1 (5 bases). This CDR3 comprises 14 residues. Looked up from germline, CDR1 is MNHEY and CDR2 is SVGAGI. Trimming cost V 4 bases and J 6 bases, with 16 bases left between them. The CDR3 nucleotides are TGTGCCAGCAGTTTCGGGCAGGGCGTATTCGAGCAGTACTTC. Translating it yields CASSFGQGVFEQYF.

The chain carries TRBV5-5 and TRBJ2-1, with 12 bases lining up with TRBD2. V was pared by 2 bases and J by 7 bases, with 4 bases of the junction left unmatched. The germline CDR1 and CDR2 sequences are SGHKS and YYEKEE (reference sequence). The CDR3 length is 15 residues. The CDR3 nucleotides are TGTGCCAGCAGCTTTCTAGCGGGAGGGCCGAATGAGCAGTTCTTC. Translation: CASSFLAGGPNEQFF.

The rearrangement joins TRBV4-1 to TRBJ2-7; 7 bases line up with TRBD1. After removal of 4 bases from V and 3 bases from J, the junction contained 6 bases not matched to a gene. The CDR3 runs 14 residues. In germline, CDR1 is MGHRA, CDR2 YSYEKL. CDR3 sequence: CASSPRDSRYEQYF. The CDR3 bases are TGCGCCAGCAGCCCCCGGGACAGCCGCTACGAGCAGTACTTC.

The chain couples TRBV9 to TRBJ2-3, with TRBD1 as a possible D gene (6 bases). With 1 base removed from V and 4 bases from J, the gap between germline ends came to 7 bases. CDR1 SGDLS and CDR2 YYNGEE come from the germline V gene. The length of the CDR3 is 13 residues. In DNA form, the CDR3 reads TGTGCCAGCAGCGTAACAGGGCCAGATACGCAGTATTTT. Its translation is CASSVTGPDTQYF.

This clone was seen more than once but under ten times. The rearrangement links TRBV6-2 or TRBV6-3 to TRBJ2-7; TRBD1 aligns across 7 bases. CDR1 is MNHEY, CDR2 SVGEGT, per germline. CDR3 length: 15 amino acids. V was clipped by 3 bases and J by 1 base; unmatched bases: 6. CDR3 region: CASSYVQGVSYEQYF. CDR3 nucleotides: TGTGCCAGCAGTTATGTGCAGGGGGTTTCCTACGAGCAGTACTTC.

This clone was seen more than once but under ten times. The chain links TRBV30 to TRBJ1-3, with 7 bases that match TRBD1. CDR3 length: 13 residues. The J segment lost 4 bases and the V segment lost 1 base, leaving 1 base of the junction unmatched. The germline V gene has CDR1 GTSNPN and CDR2 SVGIG (reference sequence). CDR3 protein: CAWSGQGGNTIYF. As DNA, the CDR3 is TGTGCCTGGAGTGGACAGGGAGGAAACACCATATATTTT.